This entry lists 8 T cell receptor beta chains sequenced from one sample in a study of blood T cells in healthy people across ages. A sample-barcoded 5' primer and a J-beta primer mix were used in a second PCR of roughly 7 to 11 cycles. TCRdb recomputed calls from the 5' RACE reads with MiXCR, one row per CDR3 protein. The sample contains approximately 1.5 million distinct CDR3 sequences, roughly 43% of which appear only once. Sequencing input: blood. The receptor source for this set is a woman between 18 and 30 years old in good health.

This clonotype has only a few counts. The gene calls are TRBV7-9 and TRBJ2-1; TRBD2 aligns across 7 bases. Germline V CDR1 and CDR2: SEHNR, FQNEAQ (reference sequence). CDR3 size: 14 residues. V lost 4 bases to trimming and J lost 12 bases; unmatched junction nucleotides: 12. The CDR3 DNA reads TGTGCCAGCAGCTCCCCCGGGACTACGGAAAGGCAGTTCTTC. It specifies CASSSPGTTERQFF. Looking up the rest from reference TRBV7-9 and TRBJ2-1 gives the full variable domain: DTGVSQNPRHKITKRGQNVTFRCDPISEHNRLYWYRQTLGQGPEFLTYFQNEAQLEKSRLLSDRFSAERPKGSFSTLEIQRTEQGDSAMYLCASSSPGTTERQFFGPGTRLTVL.

The CDR3 DNA sequence: TGTGCCAGCAGTGCCACCCGGCGGATCAATGAAAAACTGTTTTTT. Translated: CASSATRRINEKLFF. V and J are TRBV28 and TRBJ1-4, with no clear D. CDR3 length equals 15 residues. From germline, CDR1 is MDHEN and CDR2 SYDVKM. V lost 5 bases to trimming and J lost 5 bases, with 15 bases between them. Complete variable domain (other parts from reference TRBV28 and TRBJ1-4): DVKVTQSSRYLVKRTGEKVFLECVQDMDHENMFWYRQDPGLGLRLIYFSYDVKMKEKGDIPEGYSVSREKKERFSLILESASTNQTSMYLCASSATRRINEKLFFGSGTQLSVL.

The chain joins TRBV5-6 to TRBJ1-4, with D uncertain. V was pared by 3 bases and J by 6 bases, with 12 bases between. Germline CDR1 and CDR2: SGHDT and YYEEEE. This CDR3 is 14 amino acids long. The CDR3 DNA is TGTGCCAGCAGCTCCACGATGGACTATGAAAAACTGTTTTTT. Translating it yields CASSSTMDYEKLFF.

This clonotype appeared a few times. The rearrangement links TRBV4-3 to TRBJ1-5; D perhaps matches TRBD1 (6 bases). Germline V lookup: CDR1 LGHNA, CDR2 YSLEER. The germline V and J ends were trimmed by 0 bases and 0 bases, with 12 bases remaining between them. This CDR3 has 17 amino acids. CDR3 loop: CASSQDLRGFSNQPQHF. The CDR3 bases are TGCGCCAGCAGCCAAGATTTAAGGGGGTTTAGCAATCAGCCCCAGCATTTT.

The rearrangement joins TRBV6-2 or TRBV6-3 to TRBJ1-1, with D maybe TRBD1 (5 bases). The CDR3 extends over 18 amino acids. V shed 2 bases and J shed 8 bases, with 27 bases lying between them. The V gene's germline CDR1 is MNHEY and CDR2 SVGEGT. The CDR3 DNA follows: TGTGCCAGCAGTTACAGGGGCAGTATCGCAGTCACGACTCAGGAAGCTTTCTTT. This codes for CASSYRGSIAVTTQEAFF.

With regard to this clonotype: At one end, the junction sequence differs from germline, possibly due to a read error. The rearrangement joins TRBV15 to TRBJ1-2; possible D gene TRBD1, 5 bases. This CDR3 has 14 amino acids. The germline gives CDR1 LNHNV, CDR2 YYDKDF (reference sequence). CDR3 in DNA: TGTGCCACTAGCAGTTTGGGACTGAACTATGGCTACAACTTC. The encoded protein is CATSSLGLNYGYNF.

CDR3 sequence: CSARSPGLPYTDTQYF. The CDR3 DNA follows: TGCAGTGCTAGATCCCCGGGACTCCCCTACACAGATACGCAGTATTTT. The chain couples TRBV20-1 to TRBJ2-3, with D tentatively TRBD2 (6 bases). This CDR3 contains 16 residues. Germline lookup yields CDR1 DFQATT and CDR2 SNEGSKA (reference sequence). Deletions cut 2 bases from V and 2 bases from J, with 17 bases between.

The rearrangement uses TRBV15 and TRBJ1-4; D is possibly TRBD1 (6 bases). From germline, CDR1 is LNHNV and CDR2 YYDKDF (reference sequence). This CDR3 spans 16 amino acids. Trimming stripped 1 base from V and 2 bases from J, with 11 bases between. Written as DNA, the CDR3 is TGTGCCACCAGCAGAGCCGGACAGTCGACTAATGAAAAACTGTTTTTT. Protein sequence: CATSRAGQSTNEKLFF.